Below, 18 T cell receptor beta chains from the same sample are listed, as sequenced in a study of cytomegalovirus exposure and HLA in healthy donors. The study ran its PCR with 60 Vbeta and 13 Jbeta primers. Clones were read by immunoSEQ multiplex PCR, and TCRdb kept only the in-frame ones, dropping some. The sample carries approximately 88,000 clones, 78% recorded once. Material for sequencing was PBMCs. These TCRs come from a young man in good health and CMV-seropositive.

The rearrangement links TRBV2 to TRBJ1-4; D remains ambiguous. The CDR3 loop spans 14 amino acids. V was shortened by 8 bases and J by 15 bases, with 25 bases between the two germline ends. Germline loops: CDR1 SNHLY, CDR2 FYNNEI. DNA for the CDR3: TGTGCCAGCCTTACCGCCCGGCGGGGAGGAGAATTGTTTTTT. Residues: CASLTARRGGELFF.

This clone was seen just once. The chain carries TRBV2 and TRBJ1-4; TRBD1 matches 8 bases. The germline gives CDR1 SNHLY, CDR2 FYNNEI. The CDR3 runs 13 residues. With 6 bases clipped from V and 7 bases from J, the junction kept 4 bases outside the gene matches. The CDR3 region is CASSRGQGEKLFF. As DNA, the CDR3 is TGTGCCAGCAGCAGGGGGCAGGGTGAAAAACTGTTTTTT.

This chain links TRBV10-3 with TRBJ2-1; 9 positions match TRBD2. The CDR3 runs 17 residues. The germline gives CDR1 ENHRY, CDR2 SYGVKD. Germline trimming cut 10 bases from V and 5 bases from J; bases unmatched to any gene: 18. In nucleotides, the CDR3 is TGTGCCACCACGAATCTTTTAGCGGGAGTGGGGGACAATGAGCAGTTCTTC. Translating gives CATTNLLAGVGDNEQFF.

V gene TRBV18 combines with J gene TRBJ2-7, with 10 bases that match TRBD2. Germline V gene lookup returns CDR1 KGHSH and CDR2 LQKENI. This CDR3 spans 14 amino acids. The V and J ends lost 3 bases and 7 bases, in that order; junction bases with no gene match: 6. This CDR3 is CASSPLAGEWEQYF. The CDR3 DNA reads TGTGCCAGCTCACCTCTAGCGGGAGAGTGGGAGCAGTACTTC. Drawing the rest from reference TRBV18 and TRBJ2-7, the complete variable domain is NAGVMQNPRHLVRRRGQEARLRCSPMKGHSHVYWYRQLPEEGLKFMVYLQKENIIDESGMPKERFSAEFPKEGPSILRIQQVVRGDSAAYFCASSPLAGEWEQYFGPGTRLTVT.

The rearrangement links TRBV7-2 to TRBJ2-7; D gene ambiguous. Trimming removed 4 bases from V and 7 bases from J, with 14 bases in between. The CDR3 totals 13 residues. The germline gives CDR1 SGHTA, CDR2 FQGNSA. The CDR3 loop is CASSSGLKVEQYF. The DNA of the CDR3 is TGTGCCAGCAGCTCAGGATTAAAGGTGGAGCAGTACTTC.

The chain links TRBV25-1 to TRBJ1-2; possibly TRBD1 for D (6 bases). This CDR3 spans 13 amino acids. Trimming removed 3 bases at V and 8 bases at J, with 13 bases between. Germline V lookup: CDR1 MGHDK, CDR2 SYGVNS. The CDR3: CASSDQWTEGYTF. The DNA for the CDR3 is TGTGCCAGCAGTGATCAGTGGACAGAGGGCTACACCTTC.

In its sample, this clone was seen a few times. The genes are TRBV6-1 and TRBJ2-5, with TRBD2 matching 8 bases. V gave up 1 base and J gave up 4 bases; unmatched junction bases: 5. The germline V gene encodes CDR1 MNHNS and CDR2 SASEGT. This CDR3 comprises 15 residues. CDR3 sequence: CASSEGLAGVETQYF. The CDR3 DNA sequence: TGTGCCAGCAGTGAAGGTCTAGCGGGTGTAGAGACCCAGTACTTC.

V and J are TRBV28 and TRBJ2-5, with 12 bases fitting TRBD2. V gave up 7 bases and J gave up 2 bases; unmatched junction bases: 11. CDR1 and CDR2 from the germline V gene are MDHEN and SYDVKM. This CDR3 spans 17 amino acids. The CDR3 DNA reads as TGTGCCAGCACCGGAGCCGGACTAGCGGGACTTCAAGAGACCCAGTACTTC. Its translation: CASTGAGLAGLQETQYF. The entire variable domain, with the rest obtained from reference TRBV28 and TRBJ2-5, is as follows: DVKVTQSSRYLVKRTGEKVFLECVQDMDHENMFWYRQDPGLGLRLIYFSYDVKMKEKGDIPEGYSVSREKKERFSLILESASTNQTSMYLCASTGAGLAGLQETQYFGPGTRLLVL.

The CDR3 here is CATSTSGSLEQYF. The CDR3 DNA sequence: TGTGCCACCTCGACTAGCGGGAGTTTAGAGCAGTACTTC. The V call is TRBV27, the J call TRBJ2-7, with TRBD2 matching over 12 bases. This CDR3 spans 13 amino acids. Germline V gene data show CDR1 as MNHEY and CDR2 as SMNVEV (reference sequence). The V segment lost 10 bases and the J segment 7 bases; nucleotides outside the gene matches: 8.

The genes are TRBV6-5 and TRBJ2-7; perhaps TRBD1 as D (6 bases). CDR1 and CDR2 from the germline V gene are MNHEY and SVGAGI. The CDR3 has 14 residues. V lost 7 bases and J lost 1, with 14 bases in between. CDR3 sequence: CASKARQVSYEQYF. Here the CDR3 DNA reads TGTGCCAGCAAAGCCCGACAGGTATCCTACGAGCAGTACTTC.

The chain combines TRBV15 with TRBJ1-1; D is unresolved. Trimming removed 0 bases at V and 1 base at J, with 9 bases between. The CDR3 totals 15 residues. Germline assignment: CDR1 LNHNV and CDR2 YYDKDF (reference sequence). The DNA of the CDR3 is TGTGCCACCAGCAGAGATTATGCGGGGAACACTGAAGCTTTCTTT. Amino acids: CATSRDYAGNTEAFF.

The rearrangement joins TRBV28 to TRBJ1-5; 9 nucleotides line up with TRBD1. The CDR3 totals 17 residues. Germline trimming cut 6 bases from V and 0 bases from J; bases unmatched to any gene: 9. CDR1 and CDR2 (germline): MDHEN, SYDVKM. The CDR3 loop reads CASSFRTGAYSNQPQHF. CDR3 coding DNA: TGTGCCAGCAGCTTTCGGACAGGGGCCTATAGCAATCAGCCCCAGCATTTT.

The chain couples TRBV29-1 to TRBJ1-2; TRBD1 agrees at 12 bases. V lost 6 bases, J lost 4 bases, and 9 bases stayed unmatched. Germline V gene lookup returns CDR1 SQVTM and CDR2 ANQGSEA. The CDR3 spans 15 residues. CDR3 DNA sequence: TGCAGCGTGAGCACCGGGACAGGGGGCGGCTATGGCTACACCTTC. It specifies CSVSTGTGGGYGYTF.

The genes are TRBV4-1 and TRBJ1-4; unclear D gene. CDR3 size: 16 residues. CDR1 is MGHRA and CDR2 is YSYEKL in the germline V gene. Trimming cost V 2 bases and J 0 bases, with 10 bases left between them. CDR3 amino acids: CASSQREVATNEKLFF. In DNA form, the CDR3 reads TGCGCCAGCAGCCAACGGGAGGTCGCAACTAATGAAAAACTGTTTTTT.

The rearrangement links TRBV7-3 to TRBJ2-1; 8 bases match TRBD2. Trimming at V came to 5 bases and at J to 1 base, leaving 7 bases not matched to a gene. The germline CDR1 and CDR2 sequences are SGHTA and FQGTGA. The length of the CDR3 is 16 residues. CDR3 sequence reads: CASSTKGLGSYNEQFF. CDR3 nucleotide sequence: TGTGCCAGCAGCACCAAGGGACTAGGGTCCTACAATGAGCAGTTCTTC.

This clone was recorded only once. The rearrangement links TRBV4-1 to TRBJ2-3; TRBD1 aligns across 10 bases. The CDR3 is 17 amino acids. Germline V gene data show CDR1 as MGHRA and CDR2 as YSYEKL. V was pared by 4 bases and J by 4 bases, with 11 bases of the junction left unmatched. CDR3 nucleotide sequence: TGCGCCAGCAGCCGCGGACAGGGGGGGGTTTTCCCAGATACGCAGTATTTT. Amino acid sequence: CASSRGQGGVFPDTQYF.

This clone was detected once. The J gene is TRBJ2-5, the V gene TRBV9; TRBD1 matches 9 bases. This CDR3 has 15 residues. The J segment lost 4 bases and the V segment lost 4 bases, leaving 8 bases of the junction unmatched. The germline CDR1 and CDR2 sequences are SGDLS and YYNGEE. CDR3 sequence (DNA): TGTGCCAGCAGCCTGGGAGGGACAGGGACAGAGACCCAGTACTTC. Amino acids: CASSLGGTGTETQYF.

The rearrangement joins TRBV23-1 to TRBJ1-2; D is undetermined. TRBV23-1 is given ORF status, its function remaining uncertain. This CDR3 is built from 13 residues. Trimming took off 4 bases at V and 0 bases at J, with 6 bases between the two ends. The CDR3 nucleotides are TGCGCCAGCAGTCTTCGGGCTAACTATGGCTACACCTTC. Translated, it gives CASSLRANYGYTF.